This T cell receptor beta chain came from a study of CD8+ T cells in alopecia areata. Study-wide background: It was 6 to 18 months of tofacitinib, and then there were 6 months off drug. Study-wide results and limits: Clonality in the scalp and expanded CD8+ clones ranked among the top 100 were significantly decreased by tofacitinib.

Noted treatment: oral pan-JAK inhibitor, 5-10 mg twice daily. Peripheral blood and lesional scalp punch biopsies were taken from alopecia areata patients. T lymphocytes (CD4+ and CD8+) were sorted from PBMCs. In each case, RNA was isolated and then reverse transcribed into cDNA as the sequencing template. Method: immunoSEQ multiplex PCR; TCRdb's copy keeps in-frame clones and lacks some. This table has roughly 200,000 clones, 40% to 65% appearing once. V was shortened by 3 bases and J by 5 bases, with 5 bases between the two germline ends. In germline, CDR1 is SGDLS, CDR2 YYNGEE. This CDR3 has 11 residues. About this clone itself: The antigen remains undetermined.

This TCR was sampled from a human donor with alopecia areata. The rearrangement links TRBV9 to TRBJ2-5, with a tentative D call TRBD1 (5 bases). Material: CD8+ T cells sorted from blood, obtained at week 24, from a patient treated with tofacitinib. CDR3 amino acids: CASSEGETQYF. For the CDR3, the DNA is TGTGCCAGCAGCGAGGGGGAGACCCAGTACTTC. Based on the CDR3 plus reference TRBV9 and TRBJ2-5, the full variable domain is DSGVTQTPKHLITATGQRVTLRCSPRSGDLSVYWYQQSLDQGLQFLIQYYNGEERAKGNILERFSAQQFPDLHSELNLSSLELGDSALYFCASSEGETQYFGPGTRLLVL.